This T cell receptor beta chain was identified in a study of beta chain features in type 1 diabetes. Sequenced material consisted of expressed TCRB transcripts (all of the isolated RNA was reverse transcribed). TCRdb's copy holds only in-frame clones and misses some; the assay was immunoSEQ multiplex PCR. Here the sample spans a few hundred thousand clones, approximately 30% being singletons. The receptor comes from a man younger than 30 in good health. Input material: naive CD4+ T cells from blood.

CDR3 coding DNA: TGTGCCAGCAGCTTGGACCTGTCGGCCCAGTACTTC. This encodes CASSLDLSAQYF. This chain links TRBV5-6 with TRBJ2-5; D ambiguous. V lost 0 bases and J lost 9, with 9 bases in between. Germline CDR1 is SGHDT and CDR2 is YYEEEE. This CDR3 spans 12 amino acids.